Listed below are T cell receptor beta chains from one sample, sequenced in a study of blood T cell repertoires in COVID-19. This table comes from immunoSEQ multiplex PCR, and its TCRdb copy is limited to in-frame clones, with some not included. Among around 290,000 clones listed, roughly 92% were seen once. The sequenced sample was peripheral blood. These receptors all come from a woman aged 25 to 39 with COVID-19, enrolled during active disease. CDR3s include the opening cysteine and the closing phenylalanine or tryptophan. The D gene is left open where the match is weak. The size field is filled for only some rows; it gives once, few, many or a size class.

j_call: TRBJ2-2; d_call: .; v_call: TRBV19; clone_size: .; cdr3_aa: CASRAGLSNTGELFF; cdr3_nt: TGTGCCAGTAGGGCGGGACTCTCGAACACCGGGGAGCTGTTTTTT
j_call: TRBJ1-5; d_call: .; v_call: TRBV5-5; clone_size: once; cdr3_aa: CASSLLGGNQPQHF; cdr3_nt: TGTGCCAGCAGCTTGTTGGGCGGCAATCAGCCCCAGCATTTT
j_call: TRBJ2-1; d_call: .; v_call: TRBV24-1; clone_size: once; cdr3_aa: CATSVGGNYNEQFF; cdr3_nt: TGTGCCACCAGTGTCGGAGGGAACTACAATGAGCAGTTCTTC
j_call: TRBJ2-3; d_call: TRBD2; v_call: TRBV9; clone_size: .; cdr3_aa: CASSVFLAGDTQYF; cdr3_nt: TGTGCCAGCAGCGTATTCCTAGCGGGAGATACGCAGTATTTT
j_call: TRBJ2-7; d_call: .; v_call: TRBV9; clone_size: few; cdr3_aa: CASSVDEGSGEQYF; cdr3_nt: TGTGCCAGCAGCGTAGATGAAGGGTCGGGGGAGCAGTACTTC
j_call: TRBJ1-1; d_call: .; v_call: TRBV6-1; clone_size: .; cdr3_aa: CASSDNPLMNTEAFF; cdr3_nt: TGTGCCAGCAGTGATAATCCTTTAATGAACACTGAAGCTTTCTTT
j_call: TRBJ1-2; d_call: .; v_call: TRBV5-1; clone_size: .; cdr3_aa: CASRFRGGYTF; cdr3_nt: TGCGCCAGCAGGTTCAGGGGAGGCTACACCTTC
j_call: TRBJ1-6; d_call: TRBD1; v_call: TRBV28; clone_size: .; cdr3_aa: CASSGDRRGSPLHF; cdr3_nt: TGTGCCAGCAGTGGGGACAGGAGGGGTTCACCCCTCCACTTT
j_call: TRBJ2-3; d_call: TRBD2; v_call: TRBV10-2; clone_size: .; cdr3_aa: CASSESDSGSTDTQYF; cdr3_nt: TGCGCCAGCAGTGAGTCTGATAGCGGGAGTACAGATACGCAGTATTTT
j_call: TRBJ2-1; d_call: .; v_call: TRBV27; clone_size: .; cdr3_aa: CASSLTDFYNEQFF; cdr3_nt: TGTGCCAGCAGTTTGACTGACTTCTACAATGAGCAGTTCTTC
j_call: TRBJ1-5; d_call: .; v_call: TRBV3-1/TRBV3-2; clone_size: .; cdr3_aa: CASSQGGGDSNQPQHF; cdr3_nt: TGTGCCAGCAGCCAAGGAGGAGGGGATAGCAATCAGCCCCAGCATTTT
j_call: TRBJ1-1; d_call: .; v_call: TRBV3-1/TRBV3-2; clone_size: .; cdr3_aa: CASSQDSVAVVTEAFF; cdr3_nt: TGTGCCAGCAGCCAAGATAGTGTGGCGGTTGTCACTGAAGCTTTCTTT
j_call: TRBJ2-5; d_call: .; v_call: TRBV19; clone_size: .; cdr3_aa: CASSMRAWETQYF; cdr3_nt: TGTGCCAGTAGTATGCGCGCTTGGGAGACCCAGTACTTC
j_call: TRBJ1-2; d_call: TRBD1; v_call: TRBV5-4; clone_size: .; cdr3_aa: CASSLLGQDPYGYTF; cdr3_nt: TGTGCCAGCAGCTTACTCGGACAGGATCCCTATGGCTACACCTTC
j_call: TRBJ1-5; d_call: TRBD1; v_call: TRBV28; clone_size: .; cdr3_aa: CASSWKEGRGRGQPQHF; cdr3_nt: TGTGCCAGCAGTTGGAAGGAAGGAAGGGGGCGAGGCCAGCCCCAGCATTTT
j_call: TRBJ1-2; d_call: .; v_call: TRBV19; clone_size: .; cdr3_aa: CASTQVQGGIGYTF; cdr3_nt: TGTGCCAGTACCCAGGTGCAGGGTGGAATTGGCTACACCTTC
j_call: TRBJ2-1; d_call: .; v_call: TRBV7-6; clone_size: .; cdr3_aa: CASSPGQNYNEQFF; cdr3_nt: TGTGCCAGCAGCCCCGGACAGAATTACAATGAGCAGTTCTTC
j_call: TRBJ1-3; d_call: .; v_call: TRBV12-3/TRBV12-4; clone_size: once; cdr3_aa: CASSRGGNTIYF; cdr3_nt: TGTGCCAGCAGCCGCGGTGGAAACACCATATATTTT
j_call: TRBJ2-2; d_call: TRBD2; v_call: TRBV24-1; clone_size: .; cdr3_aa: CATSDHGTSRTGELFF; cdr3_nt: TGTGCCACCAGTGACCACGGGACTAGCCGCACCGGGGAGCTGTTTTTT
j_call: TRBJ2-7; d_call: TRBD1; v_call: TRBV6-5; clone_size: .; cdr3_aa: CASSYGQGVSSYEQYF; cdr3_nt: TGTGCCAGCAGTTACGGCCAGGGGGTGAGCTCCTACGAGCAGTACTTC
j_call: TRBJ2-2; d_call: TRBD1; v_call: TRBV29-1; clone_size: .; cdr3_aa: CSVDLTGADTGELFF; cdr3_nt: TGCAGCGTCGATTTGACAGGGGCCGACACCGGGGAGCTGTTTTTT
j_call: TRBJ1-5; d_call: TRBD1; v_call: TRBV28; clone_size: .; cdr3_aa: CASSRQGQGGNPQPQHF; cdr3_nt: TGTGCCAGCAGCCGCCAAGGGCAGGGGGGAAATCCACAGCCCCAGCATTTT
j_call: TRBJ2-5; d_call: TRBD2; v_call: TRBV7-9; clone_size: .; cdr3_aa: CASSLTLAGWETQYF; cdr3_nt: TGTGCCAGCAGCTTAACCCTAGCGGGATGGGAGACCCAGTACTTC
j_call: TRBJ1-1; d_call: TRBD1; v_call: TRBV19; clone_size: .; cdr3_aa: CASSGLWAGGAGTEAFF; cdr3_nt: TGTGCCAGTAGTGGACTGTGGGCAGGGGGCGCTGGGACTGAAGCTTTCTTT
j_call: TRBJ1-4; d_call: .; v_call: TRBV28; clone_size: .; cdr3_aa: CASSLSRGGLNEKLFF; cdr3_nt: TGTGCCAGCAGTTTATCTAGGGGGGGGCTTAATGAAAAACTGTTTTTT
j_call: TRBJ1-1; d_call: .; v_call: TRBV10-3; clone_size: .; cdr3_aa: CAIQPGTLRDTEAFF; cdr3_nt: TGTGCCATCCAACCTGGGACATTAAGGGACACTGAAGCTTTCTTT
j_call: TRBJ1-2; d_call: .; v_call: TRBV6-6; clone_size: .; cdr3_aa: CASSSDRLYGYTF; cdr3_nt: TGTGCCAGCAGTTCGGACAGACTCTATGGCTACACCTTC
j_call: TRBJ2-7; d_call: TRBD2; v_call: TRBV7-9; clone_size: few; cdr3_aa: CASSPTSGSYEQYF; cdr3_nt: TGTGCCAGCAGCCCGACTAGCGGGAGCTACGAGCAGTACTTC
j_call: TRBJ2-7; d_call: .; v_call: TRBV7-2; clone_size: .; cdr3_aa: CASSLVTYEQYF; cdr3_nt: TGTGCCAGCAGCTTAGTCACCTACGAGCAGTACTTC
j_call: TRBJ2-1; d_call: TRBD2; v_call: TRBV14; clone_size: .; cdr3_aa: CASSRAGTSGINEQFF; cdr3_nt: TGTGCCAGCAGCCGAGCCGGGACTAGCGGGATCAATGAGCAGTTCTTC
j_call: TRBJ1-1; d_call: TRBD1; v_call: TRBV6-6; clone_size: .; cdr3_aa: CASSYTGQGATEAFF; cdr3_nt: TGTGCCAGCAGTTACACGGGACAGGGGGCCACTGAAGCTTTCTTT
j_call: TRBJ1-4; d_call: .; v_call: TRBV27; clone_size: .; cdr3_aa: CASSPAGQNEKLFF; cdr3_nt: TGTGCCAGCAGTCCTGCGGGGCAGAATGAAAAACTGTTTTTT
j_call: TRBJ1-2; d_call: TRBD1; v_call: TRBV19; clone_size: .; cdr3_aa: CASTYSPGQYTF; cdr3_nt: TGTGCCAGTACCTATTCTCCGGGACAGTACACCTTC
j_call: TRBJ1-1; d_call: .; v_call: TRBV7-8; clone_size: .; cdr3_aa: CASSSPGHNTEAFF; cdr3_nt: TGTGCCAGCAGCTCCCCGGGACACAACACTGAAGCTTTCTTT
j_call: TRBJ1-3; d_call: TRBD1; v_call: TRBV3-1/TRBV3-2; clone_size: .; cdr3_aa: CASSQDYSRTGANTIYF; cdr3_nt: TGTGCCAGCAGCCAAGATTATAGTCGGACAGGGGCTAACACCATATATTTT
j_call: TRBJ2-2; d_call: .; v_call: TRBV5-1; clone_size: .; cdr3_aa: CASSSKFEQGPGELFF; cdr3_nt: TGCGCCAGCAGCTCAAAATTCGAACAGGGTCCCGGGGAGCTGTTTTTT
j_call: TRBJ2-6; d_call: .; v_call: TRBV3-1/TRBV3-2; clone_size: .; cdr3_aa: CASSQGTITSGANVLTF; cdr3_nt: TGTGCCAGCAGCCAAGGGACAATCACCTCTGGGGCCAACGTCCTGACTTTC
j_call: TRBJ1-3; d_call: .; v_call: TRBV7-2; clone_size: .; cdr3_aa: CASRRGGERNTIYF; cdr3_nt: TGTGCCAGCAGGAGGGGGGGTGAAAGAAACACCATATATTTT